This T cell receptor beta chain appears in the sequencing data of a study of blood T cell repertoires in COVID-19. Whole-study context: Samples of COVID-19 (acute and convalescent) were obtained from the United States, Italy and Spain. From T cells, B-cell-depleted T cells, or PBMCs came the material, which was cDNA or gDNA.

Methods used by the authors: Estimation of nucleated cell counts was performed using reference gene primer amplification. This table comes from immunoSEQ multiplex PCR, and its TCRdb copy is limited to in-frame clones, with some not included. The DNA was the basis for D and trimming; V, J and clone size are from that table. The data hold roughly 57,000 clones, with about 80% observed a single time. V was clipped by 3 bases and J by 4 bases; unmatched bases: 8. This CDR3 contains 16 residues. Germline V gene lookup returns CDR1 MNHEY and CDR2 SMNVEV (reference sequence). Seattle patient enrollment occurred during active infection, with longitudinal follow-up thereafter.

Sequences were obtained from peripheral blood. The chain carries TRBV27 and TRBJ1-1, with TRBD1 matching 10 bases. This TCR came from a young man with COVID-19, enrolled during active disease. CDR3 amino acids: CASSFGTGVVGTEAFF. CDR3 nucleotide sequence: TGTGCCAGCAGTTTCGGGACAGGGGTTGTAGGCACTGAAGCTTTCTTT.